The 31 T cell receptor beta chains listed next were all sequenced from one sample in a study of identical twins. TCRdb used MiXCR to reprocess the 5' RACE reads, holding one entry per CDR3 protein. Here the sample spans 700,000 to 950,000 distinct CDR3 sequences, over 9% being singletons. The same sample was also studied in work on yellow fever vaccine responses in identical twins.

Sequencing was carried out using PBMCs. These receptors were taken from a woman between 18 and 30 years old in good health.

Of note for this clonotype: The DNA is left out, because the CDR3 cannot be placed on it with certainty; the CDR3 is given as TCRdb lists it. This chain connects TRBV5-1 to TRBJ2-5. In germline, CDR1 is SGHRS, CDR2 YFSETQ. The CDR3 spans 14 residues, counting both ends. CDR3 residues: CASSTSAPQETQYF.

V and J are TRBV11-2 and TRBJ2-7; D may be TRBD2 (5 bases). The V and J ends lost 5 bases and 1 base respectively, with 27 bases between them. This CDR3 spans 19 amino acids. Per germline, CDR1 SGHAT and CDR2 FQNNGV. This CDR3 reads CASSGGRVPFKPTSYEQYF. The DNA of the CDR3 is TGTGCCAGCAGCGGAGGACGGGTTCCTTTTAAACCCACATCCTACGAGCAGTACTTC. Filled out from reference TRBV11-2 and TRBJ2-7, the complete variable domain reads EAGVAQSPRYKIIEKRQSVAFWCNPISGHATLYWYQQILGQGPKLLIQFQNNGVVDDSQLPKDRFSAERLKGVDSTLKIQPAKLEDSAVYLCASSGGRVPFKPTSYEQYFGPGTRLTVT.

This clonotype was seen ten or more times. This chain connects TRBV4-1 to TRBJ1-2; 8 nucleotides align to TRBD1. The V gene's germline CDR1 is MGHRA and CDR2 YSYEKL. V was pared by 5 bases and J by 2 bases, with 4 bases of the junction left unmatched. The length of the CDR3 is 14 residues. The CDR3 nucleotides read TGCGCCAGCAGCAAGGGACAGGCGAACTATGGCTACACCTTC. Translated: CASSKGQANYGYTF.

The chain recombines TRBV6-1 with TRBJ2-1, with 8 positions matching TRBD2. Germline V CDR1 and CDR2: MNHNS, SASEGT. CDR3 length: 15 residues. V shed 4 bases and J 6 bases; nucleotides not matched to a gene: 8. The CDR3 DNA reads TGTGCCAGCAGTGTTAGCGGGGCCCCCCTCAATGAGCAGTTCTTC. Its protein product is CASSVSGAPLNEQFF.

This clonotype was detected ten times or more. The CDR3 bases are TGCAGCGTGGGACAGACGAACACCGGGGAGCTGTTTTTT. Translating gives CSVGQTNTGELFF. The V and J genes are TRBV29-1 and TRBJ2-2; 7 nucleotides match TRBD1. Germline CDR1 reads SQVTM; CDR2 reads ANQGSEA. CDR3 length: 13 amino acids. V dropped 6 bases and J dropped 0; count of bases not matched to a gene: 1.

The chain has TRBV20-1 and TRBJ2-1; D is possibly TRBD1 (6 bases). Germline assignment: CDR1 DFQATT and CDR2 SNEGSKA (reference sequence). The CDR3 is 14 residues long. V lost 5 bases, J lost 2 bases, and 13 bases lay in between. The DNA for the CDR3 is TGCAGTGCTTCGACAGGTTATACCTACAATGAGCAGTTCTTC. Translated: CSASTGYTYNEQFF.

The V gene is TRBV29-1, the J gene TRBJ1-1; 7 bases agree with TRBD1. V lost 6 bases to trimming and J lost 0 bases; unmatched junction nucleotides: 4. CDR3 length: 13 residues. In germline, CDR1 is SQVTM, CDR2 ANQGSEA. The CDR3 loop is CSVGQVLNTEAFF. DNA for the CDR3: TGCAGCGTAGGACAGGTTTTGAACACTGAAGCTTTCTTT.

The J gene is TRBJ2-5, the V gene TRBV5-1; 8 bases match TRBD1. Germline CDR1 and CDR2: SGHRS and YFSETQ. Trimming cost V 0 bases and J 2 bases; bases outside gene matches: 3. The CDR3 is 15 residues long. CDR3 protein: CASSLDRQGQETQYF. The CDR3 coding sequence is TGCGCCAGCAGCTTGGACAGACAGGGGCAAGAGACCCAGTACTTC.

This clonotype appeared a few times. The DNA of the CDR3 is TGTGCCAGCAGCATTACAGGGAGGTTGAACACTGAAGCTTTCTTT. It yields the protein CASSITGRLNTEAFF. The J gene is TRBJ1-1, the V gene TRBV7-2; TRBD1 might be the D (6 bases). The CDR3 spans 15 residues. Germline V gene data show CDR1 as SGHTA and CDR2 as FQGNSA. Trimming took off 5 bases at V and 0 bases at J, with 13 bases between the two ends.

There are a few counts of this clonotype. The V call is TRBV9, the J call TRBJ2-3; D is undetermined. V dropped 4 bases and J dropped 5 bases, with 11 bases sitting between them. CDR1 and CDR2 (germline): SGDLS, YYNGEE. CDR3 length equals 13 residues. This chain's CDR3 is CASSTRNQDTQYF. The CDR3 nucleotides are TGTGCCAGCAGCACCCGTAACCAAGATACGCAGTATTTT.

The chain has TRBV12-3 or TRBV12-4 and TRBJ2-7; D is undetermined. Trimming took 5 bases from V and 0 from J, leaving 11 bases between them. There are 14 residues in the CDR3. The CDR3 reads CASSGLISSYEQYF. The CDR3 DNA reads TGTGCCAGCAGTGGCCTTATTAGCTCCTACGAGCAGTACTTC.

This clonotype was picked up a small number of times. The genes are TRBV5-6 and TRBJ1-2, with D possibly TRBD1 on 6 matching bases. V was shortened by 4 bases and J by 4 bases, with 14 bases between the two germline ends. Germline lookup yields CDR1 SGHDT and CDR2 YYEEEE. The CDR3 runs to 14 residues. CDR3 loop: CASSPGGQTYGYTF. CDR3 bases: TGTGCCAGCAGCCCGGGGGGGCAGACCTATGGCTACACCTTC.

This clonotype has a handful of counts. The chain combines TRBV21-1 with TRBJ2-7; the table's D call, TRBD2, was not checked against the DNA. TRBV21-1 is a pseudogene. This CDR3 has 23 residues. CDR3 residues: CASSKVPGLGVSSKRGHPYEQYV. The CDR3 DNA reads as TGTGCCAGCAGCAAAGTGCCGGGACTAGGGGTCTCTAGCAAAAGGGGCCACCCCTACGAGCAGTACGTC.

This chain uses TRBV5-1 with TRBJ2-2; 9 bases match TRBD2. Germline V lookup: CDR1 SGHRS, CDR2 YFSETQ. The V and J ends lost 4 bases and 4 bases, in that order; junction bases with no gene match: 8. CDR3 size: 16 residues. CDR3 in amino acids: CASSASAGGPTGELFF. Written as DNA, the CDR3 is TGCGCCAGCAGCGCCTCAGCGGGGGGTCCCACCGGGGAGCTGTTTTTT.

The V and J genes are TRBV3-1 and TRBJ2-7; perhaps TRBD2 as D (5 bases). The CDR3 totals 15 residues. The ends were cut back, 3 bases at V and 0 bases at J, with 12 bases in the middle. The germline CDR1 and CDR2 sequences are LGHDT and YNNKEL (reference sequence). CDR3 in amino acids: CASSQAPGLSYEQYV. The CDR3 DNA sequence: TGTGCCAGCAGCCAGGCCCCAGGACTCTCCTACGAGCAGTACGTC.

The genes are TRBV6-1 and TRBJ1-4; the D is unclear. The CDR3 is 14 residues long. Deletions cut 6 bases from V and 0 bases from J, with 8 bases between. Germline loops: CDR1 MNHNS, CDR2 SASEGT. In nucleotides, the CDR3 is TGTGCCAGCAGCTGGGGAGCAACTAATGAAAAACTGTTTTTT. The encoded protein is CASSWGATNEKLFF.

This clonotype was counted many times. The gene calls are TRBV7-9 and TRBJ2-2; weak D call: TRBD1 (6 bases). The CDR3 runs to 16 residues. Looked up from germline, CDR1 is SEHNR and CDR2 is FQNEAQ (reference sequence). V dropped 5 bases and J dropped 0 bases, with 13 bases sitting between them. The CDR3 loop reads CASSPTGPPNTGELFF. CDR3 DNA: TGTGCCAGCAGCCCTACAGGGCCCCCGAACACCGGGGAGCTGTTTTTT.

This clonotype came up a few times. The chain combines TRBV10-3 with TRBJ2-3, with 13 bases fitting TRBD2. Germline-derived CDR1 and CDR2 are ENHRY and SYGVKD. The CDR3 length is 19 residues. Trimming removed 1 base from V and 0 bases from J; junction bases left unmatched: 7. The CDR3 nucleotides are TGTGCCATCAGTGAGTATGGGACTAGCGGGACGACTAGCACAGATACGCAGTATTTT. This translates into CAISEYGTSGTTSTDTQYF.

The sample holds many counts of this clonotype. The V and J genes are TRBV5-1 and TRBJ2-7; no firm D call. Trimming removed 0 bases from V and 5 bases from J, with 12 bases in between. Germline V gives CDR1 SGHRS, CDR2 YFSETQ. This CDR3 has 14 amino acids. The chain's CDR3 is CASSLGLGRNEQYF. CDR3 bases: TGCGCCAGCAGCTTGGGTCTAGGAAGGAACGAGCAGTACTTC.

The CDR3 reads CASSQGGGGGYEQYF. CDR3 sequence (DNA): TGCGCCAGCAGCCAGGGGGGCGGAGGAGGGTACGAGCAGTACTTC. This chain joins TRBV4-1 and TRBJ2-7; the D call may be TRBD1 or TRBD2 (6 bases each). The CDR3 loop spans 15 amino acids. Trimming took off 3 bases at V and 4 bases at J, with 16 bases between the two ends. From germline, CDR1 is MGHRA and CDR2 YSYEKL.

The J gene is TRBJ1-4, the V gene TRBV4-1; a weak D match, TRBD1 (6 bases). Germline V gene sequence: CDR1 MGHRA, CDR2 YSYEKL. The CDR3 has 16 amino acids. V lost 3 bases, J lost 5 bases, and 16 bases lay in between. The CDR3 DNA reads as TGCGCCAGCAGCCAGGGGGGGGCCGATATAAATGAAAAACTGTTTTTT. Translation: CASSQGGADINEKLFF.

The chain is built from TRBV13 and TRBJ2-4; D may correspond to TRBD1 or TRBD2 (7 bases each). Trimming cost V 4 bases and J 1 base, with 11 bases left between them. The germline CDR1 and CDR2 sequences are PRHDT and FYEKMQ (reference sequence). The CDR3 runs to 15 residues. The CDR3 nucleotides are TGTGCCAGCAGCTCAGGGGGGGGCGCCAAAAACATTCAGTACTTC. Encoded protein: CASSSGGGAKNIQYF.

In its sample, this clonotype was seen many times. The chain combines TRBV6-4 with TRBJ2-3, with unresolved D. The ends were cut back, 0 bases at V and 6 bases at J, with 7 bases in the middle. The CDR3 covers 13 residues. Per germline, CDR1 MRHNA and CDR2 SNTAGT. CDR3 in DNA: TGTGCCAGCAGTGACTCGTGGCGCGATACGCAGTATTTT. Its translation is CASSDSWRDTQYF.

This clonotype has a handful of counts. This chain joins TRBV5-1 and TRBJ1-5; no clear D gene. Germline assignment: CDR1 SGHRS and CDR2 YFSETQ. The CDR3 sequence is 14 residues long. V lost 0 bases and J lost 6, with 10 bases in between. The CDR3 spells CASSLDRDSQPQHF. Written as DNA, the CDR3 is TGCGCCAGCAGCTTGGATCGGGATAGTCAGCCCCAGCATTTT.

This chain uses TRBV7-3 with TRBJ2-3; TRBD1 agrees at 7 bases. Trimming cost V 2 bases and J 10 bases; bases outside gene matches: 6. This CDR3 contains 13 residues. Germline CDR1 reads SGHTA; CDR2 reads FQGTGA. CDR3 in amino acids: CASSLGGRGSQYF. DNA of the CDR3: TGTGCCAGCAGCTTAGGGGGCAGGGGGTCGCAGTATTTT.

The chain links TRBV25-1 to TRBJ2-4; possible D gene TRBD1, 6 bases. Germline values: CDR1 MGHDK, CDR2 SYGVNS. V was pared by 3 bases and J by 8 bases, with 17 bases between. This CDR3 region has 15 residues. The CDR3 sequence is CASSEAGEVNDIQYF. Here the CDR3 DNA reads TGTGCCAGCAGTGAGGCAGGGGAAGTTAATGACATTCAGTACTTC.

The chain joins TRBV6-6 to TRBJ2-5; D gene uncertain. The germline gives CDR1 MNHNY, CDR2 SVGAGI (reference sequence). The CDR3 is made up of 13 amino acids. Trimming removed 0 bases from V and 7 bases from J, with 9 bases in between. CDR3 residues: CASSYSDDRTQYF. CDR3 DNA sequence: TGTGCCAGCAGTTACTCGGACGATAGGACCCAGTACTTC.

Only a few counts were recorded for this clonotype. The chain carries TRBV28 and TRBJ2-1; D perhaps matches TRBD2 (6 bases). V lost 5 bases to trimming and J lost 2 bases, with 19 bases between them. This CDR3 spans 17 amino acids. Looked up from germline, CDR1 is MDHEN and CDR2 is SYDVKM. The CDR3 DNA follows: TGTGCCAGCAGTCATCAACGTGGGACGGGGGCCTACAATGAGCAGTTCTTC. As protein: CASSHQRGTGAYNEQFF.

This clonotype has just a few counts. The chain uses TRBV5-1 and TRBJ2-2, with D possibly called TRBD1 or TRBD2 (5 bases each). CDR1 and CDR2 from the germline V gene are SGHRS and YFSETQ. V was clipped by 5 bases and J by 6 bases, with 20 bases between them. The CDR3 sequence is 16 residues long. This CDR3 is CASRPGAGYSPGELFF. The DNA for the CDR3 is TGCGCCAGCAGGCCCGGGGCAGGTTATTCGCCCGGGGAGCTGTTTTTT.

This clonotype has just a few counts. The J gene is TRBJ2-2, the V gene TRBV6-2 or TRBV6-3; 7 bases map to TRBD2. This CDR3 spans 15 amino acids. V lost 4 bases and J lost 5; bases outside the gene matches: 7. CDR1 and CDR2 from the germline V gene are MNHEY and SVGEGT. In DNA form, the CDR3 reads TGTGCCAGCAGTTCAGCGGGGAGCGGAACCGGGGAGCTGTTTTTT. Protein: CASSSAGSGTGELFF.

The chain uses TRBV20-1 and TRBJ2-1; 16 bases map to TRBD2. The CDR3 length is 17 residues. Germline lookup yields CDR1 DFQATT and CDR2 SNEGSKA (reference sequence). Losses at the gene ends were 3 bases for V and 6 bases for J; bases not matched to a gene: 8. For the CDR3, the DNA is TGCAGTGCTAGTGGGACTAGCGGGGGGGTGGGGGCCAATGAGCAGTTCTTC. Translation gives CSASGTSGGVGANEQFF.